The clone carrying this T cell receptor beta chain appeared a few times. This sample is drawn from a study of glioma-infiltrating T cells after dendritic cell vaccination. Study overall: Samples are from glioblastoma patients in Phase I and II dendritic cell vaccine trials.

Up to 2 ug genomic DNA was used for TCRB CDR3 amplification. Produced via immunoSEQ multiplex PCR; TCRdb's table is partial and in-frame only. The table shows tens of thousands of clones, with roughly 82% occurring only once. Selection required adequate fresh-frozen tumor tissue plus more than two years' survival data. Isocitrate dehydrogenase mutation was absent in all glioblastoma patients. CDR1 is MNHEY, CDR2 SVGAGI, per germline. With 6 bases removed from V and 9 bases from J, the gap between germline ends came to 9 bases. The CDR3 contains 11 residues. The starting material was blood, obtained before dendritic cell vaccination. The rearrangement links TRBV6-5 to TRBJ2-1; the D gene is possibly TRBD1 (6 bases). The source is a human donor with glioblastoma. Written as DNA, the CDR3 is TGTGCCAGCAGGAAACAGGGTGAGCAGTTCTTC. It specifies CASRKQGEQFF.